This TCR beta chain is from a study of shared clonotypes between healthy human individuals. Study results and limitations: Sampling used blood alone; tissue repertoires probably differ.

The donors, healthy adults who were HIV-negative, had experienced no recent acute infections or vaccinations. Details on this clone: Its antigen is not identified.

The CDR3 length is 17 residues. The V end lost 3 bases, the J end lost 0 bases, and 15 bases lay between the germline ends. Germline V CDR1 and CDR2: MDHEN, SYDVKM. Method: immunoSEQ multiplex PCR; TCRdb's copy keeps in-frame clones and lacks some. The table shows 2 million to 2.5 million clones, with approximately 96% occurring only once. V and J are TRBV28 and TRBJ2-1; possible D gene TRBD2, 5 bases. Material for sequencing was naive CD4+ T cells sorted from blood. As to subset: CD45RA+ positively selected. The receptor comes from a man aged 18-30 years in good health. This chain's CDR3 is CASSFPFWEYSYNEQFF. The CDR3 coding sequence is TGTGCCAGCAGTTTTCCTTTCTGGGAGTACTCCTACAATGAGCAGTTCTTC. The entire variable domain, with the rest obtained from reference TRBV28 and TRBJ2-1, is as follows: DVKVTQSSRYLVKRTGEKVFLECVQDMDHENMFWYRQDPGLGLRLIYFSYDVKMKEKGDIPEGYSVSREKKERFSLILESASTNQTSMYLCASSFPFWEYSYNEQFFGPGTRLTVL.